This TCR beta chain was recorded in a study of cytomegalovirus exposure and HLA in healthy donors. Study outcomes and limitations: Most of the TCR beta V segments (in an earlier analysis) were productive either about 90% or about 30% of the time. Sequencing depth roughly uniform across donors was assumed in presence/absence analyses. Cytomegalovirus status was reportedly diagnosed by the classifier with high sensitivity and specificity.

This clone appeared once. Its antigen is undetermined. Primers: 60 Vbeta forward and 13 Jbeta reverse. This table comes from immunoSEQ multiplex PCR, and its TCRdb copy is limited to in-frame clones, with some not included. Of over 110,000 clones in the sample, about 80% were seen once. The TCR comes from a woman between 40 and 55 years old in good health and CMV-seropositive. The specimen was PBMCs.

DNA of the CDR3: TGTGCCAGCAGCTTACTACAGGGGAACTATGGCTACACCTTC. Its translation: CASSLLQGNYGYTF. The rearrangement uses TRBV5-4 and TRBJ1-2, with 7 bases matching TRBD1. CDR1 SGHNT and CDR2 YYREEE come from the germline V gene (reference sequence). V was clipped by 2 bases and J by 2 bases; unmatched bases: 3. CDR3 length equals 14 residues.